The 29 T cell receptor beta chains reported below all come from one sample, sequenced in a study of human T cells and chemical hapten exposure. Time point noted: patch test 2, 6 weeks after DPC sensitization. Stated treatment: therapeutic diphenylcyclopropenone sensitization with weekly scalp DPC. Each CDR3 protein is one row after TCRdb ran MiXCR on the RACE reads. The sample consists of 360,000 or so distinct CDR3 sequences, under 6.5% of them appearing once. The sequencing here drew on whole blood, taken in connection with sensitization to the hapten diphenylcyclopropenone (DPC). Receptor source: a woman under 30 with alopecia areata. Some clones in this sample may be carry-over from other donors' samples.

This clonotype turned up a few times. Germline is not matched at one junction end, which may reflect a read error. CDR3 loop: CASGLGPDDSGANVLTF. DNA of the CDR3: TGCGCCAGCGGCTTGGGGCCAGACGACTCTGGGGCCAACGTCCTGACTTTC. The chain carries TRBV5-1 and TRBJ2-6; a possible D gene is TRBD1 (5 bases). Germline-derived CDR1 and CDR2 are SGHRS and YFSETQ. The CDR3 is 17 residues long.

This clonotype showed up just a few times. The chain couples TRBV6-6 to TRBJ1-4, with TRBD1 identical over 9 bases. CDR1 and CDR2 (germline): MNHNY, SVGAGI (reference sequence). The CDR3 has 14 amino acids. Trimming took 6 bases from V and 3 from J; bases not matched to a gene: 2. DNA for the CDR3: TGTGCCAGCAGCGGGACAGGGCCTAATGAAAAACTGTTTTTT. Its translation is CASSGTGPNEKLFF.

This clonotype was counted at least ten times. V and J are TRBV18 and TRBJ2-1, with D possibly being TRBD1 or TRBD2 (5 bases each). CDR1 and CDR2 (germline): KGHSH, LQKENI. This CDR3 contains 13 residues. V shed 0 bases and J shed 12 bases, with 12 bases lying between them. CDR3 coding DNA: TGTGCCAGCTCACCACCCTCTGGGGGTCGGCAGTTCTTC. As protein: CASSPPSGGRQFF.

There are many counts of this clonotype. This rearrangement joins TRBV20-1 to TRBJ1-1; TRBD1 is a possible D gene (5 bases). CDR1 is DFQATT, CDR2 SNEGSKA, per germline (reference sequence). Trimming cost V 1 base and J 0 bases, with 9 bases left between them. This CDR3 is 14 amino acids long. CDR3 loop: CSARVAGMNTEAFF. CDR3 DNA sequence: TGCAGTGCTAGAGTCGCAGGGATGAACACTGAAGCTTTCTTT.

This clonotype was recorded many times. V and J are TRBV7-2 and TRBJ1-6; 11 bases align to TRBD1. The V gene end was trimmed by 0 bases and the J gene end by 8 bases; junction bases not matched to a gene: 3. Germline V gene sequence: CDR1 SGHTA, CDR2 FQGNSA. The CDR3 contains 16 residues. The CDR3 protein is CASSLAGTGGDSPLHF. CDR3 coding DNA: TGTGCCAGCAGCTTAGCCGGGACAGGGGGTGATTCACCCCTCCACTTT.

Only a few counts were recorded for this clonotype. The rearrangement joins TRBV10-3 to TRBJ2-3; D remains unclear. Germline V gives CDR1 ENHRY, CDR2 SYGVKD. This CDR3 is built from 15 residues. The V end lost 1 base, the J end lost 2 bases, and 10 bases lay between the germline ends. The CDR3 reads CAISEFGRNTDTQYF. The CDR3 DNA is TGTGCCATCAGTGAGTTCGGAAGAAACACAGATACGCAGTATTTT.

In this sample, this clonotype turned up a few times. The DNA for the CDR3 is TGTGCCAGCAGTCCAGCCTTCTATGGCTACACCTTC. It translates to CASSPAFYGYTF. The chain combines TRBV7-2 with TRBJ1-2; D is uncertain. Germline assignment: CDR1 SGHTA and CDR2 FQGNSA. CDR3 length: 12 amino acids. V lost 6 bases and J lost 4, with 9 bases in between.

J is TRBJ1-1 and V is TRBV3-1; D is unresolved. CDR3 length: 13 amino acids. Trimming took off 3 bases at V and 4 bases at J, with 9 bases between the two ends. CDR1 is LGHDT and CDR2 is YNNKEL in the germline V gene (reference sequence). The CDR3 is CASSHLDSTEAFF. In DNA form, the CDR3 reads TGTGCCAGCAGCCACCTAGATAGCACTGAAGCTTTCTTT. The full variable domain, with the rest looked up from reference TRBV3-1 and TRBJ1-1, is DTAVSQTPKYLVTQMGNDKSIKCEQNLGHDTMYWYKQDSKKFLKIMFSYNNKELIINETVPNRFSPKSPDKAHLNLHINSLELGDSAVYFCASSHLDSTEAFFGQGTRLTVV.

This clonotype was counted between two and nine times. CDR3 loop: CASSYKDTIPSYEQYF. Written as DNA, the CDR3 is TGTGCCAGCAGTTACAAAGACACTATCCCCTCCTACGAGCAGTACTTC. The rearrangement joins TRBV6-6 to TRBJ2-7; D not certain. There are 16 residues in the CDR3. The V and J ends lost 2 bases and 0 bases respectively, with 14 bases between them. In germline, CDR1 is MNHNY, CDR2 SVGAGI (reference sequence).

The chain joins TRBV7-2 to TRBJ2-5; 7 bases are a match to TRBD2. This CDR3 is built from 14 residues. V lost 6 bases to trimming and J lost 1 base; unmatched junction nucleotides: 5. The germline CDR1 and CDR2 sequences are SGHTA and FQGNSA. This CDR3 is CASRPGGIQETQYF. The CDR3 DNA follows: TGTGCCAGCAGGCCCGGGGGGATCCAAGAGACCCAGTACTTC.

This clonotype has only a few counts. The CDR3 spells CASSQDQQRSSYEQYF. In nucleotides, the CDR3 is TGTGCCAGCAGCCAAGATCAACAAAGGAGCTCCTACGAGCAGTACTTC. This chain connects TRBV4-2 to TRBJ2-7; D uncertain. V was cut by 0 bases and J by 0 bases, with 12 bases left in between. Looked up from germline, CDR1 is LGHNA and CDR2 is YNFKEQ. CDR3 length equals 16 residues.

There are a few counts of this clonotype. The V gene is TRBV7-9, the J gene TRBJ1-5; weak D call: TRBD1 (5 bases). Deletions cut 3 bases from V and 3 bases from J, with 12 bases between. This CDR3 region has 15 residues. Germline V gene sequence: CDR1 SEHNR, CDR2 FQNEAQ (reference sequence). CDR3 nucleotide sequence: TGTGCCAGCAGCTTTAACGGGGCCTTCAATCAGCCCCAGCATTTT. Translated: CASSFNGAFNQPQHF.

The rearrangement joins TRBV20-1 to TRBJ1-2, with D possibly TRBD1 on 6 matching bases. V was clipped by 6 bases and J by 11 bases, with 19 bases between them. Looked up from germline, CDR1 is DFQATT and CDR2 is SNEGSKA (reference sequence). This CDR3 has 12 residues. The chain's CDR3 is CSAKKRGGGYTF. Written as DNA, the CDR3 is TGCAGTGCCAAAAAGAGAGGGGGAGGGTACACCTTC.

This clonotype was observed a few times. The V gene is TRBV12-3 or TRBV12-4, the J gene TRBJ2-3; no reliable D call. The CDR3 extends over 13 amino acids. Trimming removed 6 bases from V and 2 bases from J, with 9 bases in between. The CDR3 sequence: CASSQSDTDTQYF. As DNA, the CDR3 is TGTGCCAGCAGCCAATCAGACACAGATACGCAGTATTTT.

This clonotype was detected many times. J is TRBJ1-1 and V is TRBV3-1, with D possibly matching TRBD1 (5 bases). The CDR3 consists of 16 residues. Germline CDR1 reads LGHDT; CDR2 reads YNNKEL (reference sequence). V was trimmed by 4 bases and J by 0 bases, leaving 15 bases between them. The CDR3 is CASSRTVGRMNTEAFF. DNA of the CDR3: TGTGCCAGCAGCCGCACGGTGGGACGGATGAACACTGAAGCTTTCTTT.

This clonotype showed up just a few times. The chain joins TRBV5-5 to TRBJ2-7; D not certain. This CDR3 region has 13 residues. The V end was cut by 1 base, the J end by 4 bases, with 9 bases between. Germline loops: CDR1 SGHKS, CDR2 YYEKEE (reference sequence). This CDR3 is CASSLYLGYEQYF. The CDR3 DNA sequence: TGTGCCAGCAGCTTGTATTTAGGGTACGAGCAGTACTTC.

Only a few counts were recorded for this clonotype. The V call is TRBV9, the J call TRBJ2-7; 8 bases match TRBD2. V dropped 2 bases and J dropped 4; count of bases not matched to a gene: 8. The CDR3 consists of 15 residues. The germline CDR1 and CDR2 sequences are SGDLS and YYNGEE. CDR3 nucleotide sequence: TGTGCCAGCAGCGTCCGGGGGGGCCTTCGGTACGAGCAGTACTTC. Translated, it gives CASSVRGGLRYEQYF.

This clonotype was counted many times. This chain joins TRBV9 and TRBJ2-7; D is ambiguous. This CDR3 region has 14 residues. The ends were cut back, 0 bases at V and 2 bases at J, with 9 bases in the middle. CDR1 SGDLS and CDR2 YYNGEE come from the germline V gene. The CDR3 region has the DNA TGTGCCAGCAGCGTAGGGCTTCCCCCCTACGAGCAGTACTTC. Its translation: CASSVGLPPYEQYF.

This sequence joins TRBV4-2 and TRBJ1-5; 7 bases align to TRBD1. Germline V gene lookup returns CDR1 LGHNA and CDR2 YNFKEQ. V lost 3 bases to trimming and J lost 6 bases; unmatched junction nucleotides: 8. CDR3 length: 15 residues. As DNA, the CDR3 is TGTGCCAGCAGCCATGAACAGGGGTCGGTTCAGCCCCAGCATTTT. It is translated as CASSHEQGSVQPQHF.

Points on this clonotype: Germline and junction disagree at one end, which may indicate a read error. This chain links TRBV20-1 with TRBJ1-5; perhaps TRBD1 as D (5 bases). The CDR3 length is 10 residues. The germline V gene encodes CDR1 DFQATT and CDR2 SNEGSKA (reference sequence). CDR3 sequence (DNA): TGCAGTGCTAATTCATGGGGACGTCAATTT. Its protein product is CSANSWGRQF.

This clonotype appeared many times. J is TRBJ2-7 and V is TRBV6-6; possible D gene TRBD1, 6 bases. From germline, CDR1 is MNHNY and CDR2 SVGAGI (reference sequence). The CDR3 runs 15 residues. V was shortened by 5 bases and J by 3 bases, with 17 bases between the two germline ends. The CDR3 region has the DNA TGTGCCAGCAGTGATCGAGGGACAACATACTACGAGCAGTACTTC. This translates into CASSDRGTTYYEQYF.

This clonotype was seen many times. The chain couples TRBV18 to TRBJ2-7, with D tentatively TRBD1 or TRBD2 (5 bases each). The CDR3 loop spans 12 amino acids. Germline-derived CDR1 and CDR2 are KGHSH and LQKENI. V lost 5 bases and J 2 bases, leaving 7 bases between the germline ends. This CDR3 reads CASSGGTYEQYF. The CDR3 coding sequence is TGTGCCAGCTCAGGGGGAACCTACGAGCAGTACTTC.

This clonotype has just a few counts. The CDR3 loop is CASSLRGAKANVLTF. CDR3 sequence (DNA): TGTGCCAGCAGTTTAAGGGGGGCGAAGGCCAACGTCCTGACTTTC. The V and J genes are TRBV12-3 or TRBV12-4 and TRBJ2-6; D is possibly TRBD1 or TRBD2 (6 bases each). V was shortened by 2 bases and J by 6 bases, with 11 bases between the two germline ends. This CDR3 has 15 amino acids.

The V and J genes are TRBV28 and TRBJ2-7; D call uncertain. The CDR3 contains 13 residues. The ends were cut back, 4 bases at V and 3 bases at J, with 10 bases in the middle. Germline V gives CDR1 MDHEN, CDR2 SYDVKM. The CDR3 region is CASSSTVVYEQYF. The CDR3 DNA follows: TGTGCCAGCAGTTCCACTGTTGTCTACGAGCAGTACTTC.

This clonotype was recorded at least ten times. The rearrangement joins TRBV6-2 or TRBV6-3 to TRBJ2-1; D tentatively reads TRBD1 or TRBD2 (6 bases each). Trimming removed 2 bases from V and 5 bases from J, with 25 bases in between. Germline V gene lookup returns CDR1 MNHEY and CDR2 SVGEGT. This CDR3 comprises 19 residues. In DNA, the CDR3 is TGTGCCAGCAGTTACCCCCTCGCAGTGAAGGGGGGAGATCACAATGAGCAGTTCTTC. It encodes CASSYPLAVKGGDHNEQFF.

This clonotype was found many times. In DNA form, the CDR3 reads TGTGCCACCAGCCGCGGGGGCAACACCGGGGAGCTGTTTTTT. It translates to CATSRGGNTGELFF. V usage is TRBV15 and J usage is TRBJ2-2, with D possibly matching TRBD2 (7 bases). V was clipped by 5 bases and J by 2 bases, with 9 bases between them. This CDR3 contains 14 residues. The germline V gene encodes CDR1 LNHNV and CDR2 YYDKDF (reference sequence). The full variable domain, its missing parts supplied by reference TRBV15 and TRBJ2-2, is DAMVIQNPRYQVTQFGKPVTLSCSQTLNHNVMYWYQQKSSQAPKLLFHYYDKDFNNEADTPDNFQSRRPNTSFCFLDIRSPGLGDTAMYLCATSRGGNTGELFFGEGSRLTVL.

The gene calls are TRBV29-1 and TRBJ2-3; TRBD2 matches at 9 bases. This CDR3 is 14 amino acids long. Germline assignment: CDR1 SQVTM and CDR2 ANQGSEA. V lost 7 bases to trimming and J lost 2 bases; unmatched junction nucleotides: 7. CDR3 nucleotides: TGCAGCGGTAGCGGGGGAGAACTCACAGATACGCAGTATTTT. Amino acid sequence: CSGSGGELTDTQYF.

This clonotype came up many times. V is TRBV11-2 and J is TRBJ1-1; possibly TRBD1 for D (6 bases). The CDR3 length is 14 residues. Looked up from germline, CDR1 is SGHAT and CDR2 is FQNNGV. The V gene lost 4 bases and the J gene lost 3 bases, with 12 bases spanning the gap. For the CDR3, the DNA is TGTGCCAGCAGCTCACAGGGTACGGACACTGAAGCTTTCTTT. Its translation is CASSSQGTDTEAFF.

Worth noting for this clonotype: One base away lies a much larger clone, so this may be a sequencing read error. The chain's CDR3 is CASKTGEVAGGLFF. The CDR3, as DNA: TGTGCCAGCAAGACAGGGGAGGTAGCCGGGGGGCTGTTTTTT. This sequence joins TRBV6-2 or TRBV6-3 and TRBJ2-2, with TRBD1 identical over 8 bases. Germline CDR1 is MNHEY and CDR2 is SVGEGT. The CDR3 is 14 amino acids.